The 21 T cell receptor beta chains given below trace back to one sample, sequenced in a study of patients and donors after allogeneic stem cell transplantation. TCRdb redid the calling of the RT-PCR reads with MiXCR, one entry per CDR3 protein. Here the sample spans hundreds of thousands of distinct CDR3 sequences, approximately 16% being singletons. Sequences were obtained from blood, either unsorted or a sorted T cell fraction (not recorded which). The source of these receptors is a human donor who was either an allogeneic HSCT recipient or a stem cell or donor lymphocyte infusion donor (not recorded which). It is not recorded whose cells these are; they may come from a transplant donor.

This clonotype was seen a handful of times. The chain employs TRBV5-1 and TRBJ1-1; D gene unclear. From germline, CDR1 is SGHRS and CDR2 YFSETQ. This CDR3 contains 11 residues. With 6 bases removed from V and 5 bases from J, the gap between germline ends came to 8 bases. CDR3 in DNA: TGCGCCAGCACTGGGGAGACTGAAGCTTTCTTT. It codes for CASTGETEAFF.

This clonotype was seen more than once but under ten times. CDR3: CASSQDPGGVEGYGFF. The CDR3 DNA is TGTGCCAGCAGCCAAGATCCGGGGGGCGTGGAGGGCTACGGGTTCTTC. J is TRBJ2-1 and V is TRBV3-1; tentative D call: TRBD2 (7 bases). The CDR3 contains 16 residues. V gave up 0 bases and J gave up 15 bases, with 24 bases separating them. Germline CDR1 and CDR2: LGHDT and YNNKEL (reference sequence).

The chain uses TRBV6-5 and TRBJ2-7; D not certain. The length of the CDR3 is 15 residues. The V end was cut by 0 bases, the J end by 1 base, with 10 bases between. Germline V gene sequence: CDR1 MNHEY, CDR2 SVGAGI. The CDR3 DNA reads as TGTGCCAGCAGTTACTCCCAGTCAACTTCCTACGAGCAGTACTTC. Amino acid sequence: CASSYSQSTSYEQYF.

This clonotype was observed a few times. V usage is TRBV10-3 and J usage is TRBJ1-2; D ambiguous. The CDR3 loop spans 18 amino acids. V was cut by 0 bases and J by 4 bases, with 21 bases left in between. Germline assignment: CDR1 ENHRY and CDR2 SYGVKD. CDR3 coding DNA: TGTGCCATCAGTGAGTCGGAACAGAGCGGGAATTGGGGCTATGGCTACACCTTC. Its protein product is CAISESEQSGNWGYGYTF.

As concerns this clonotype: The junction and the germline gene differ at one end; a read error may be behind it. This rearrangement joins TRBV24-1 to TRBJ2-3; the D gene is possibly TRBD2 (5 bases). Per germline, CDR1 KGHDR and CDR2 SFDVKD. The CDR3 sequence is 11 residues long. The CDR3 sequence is CATSVGGTQYF. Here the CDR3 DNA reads TGTGCCACTAGTGTCGGAGGTACGCAGTATTTT.

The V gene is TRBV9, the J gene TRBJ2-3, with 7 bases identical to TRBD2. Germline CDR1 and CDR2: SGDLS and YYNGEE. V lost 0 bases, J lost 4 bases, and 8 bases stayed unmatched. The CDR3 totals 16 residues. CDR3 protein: CASSVGPGGVSDTQYF. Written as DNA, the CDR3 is TGTGCCAGCAGCGTAGGACCGGGAGGCGTGTCAGATACGCAGTATTTT.

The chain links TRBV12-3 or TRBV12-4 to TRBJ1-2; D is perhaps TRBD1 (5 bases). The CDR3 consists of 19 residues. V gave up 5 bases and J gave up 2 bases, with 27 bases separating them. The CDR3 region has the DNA TGTGCCAGCAGTGTTCCCCCCTGGACAAGAGTGGATCCCAACTATGGCTACACCTTC. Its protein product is CASSVPPWTRVDPNYGYTF.

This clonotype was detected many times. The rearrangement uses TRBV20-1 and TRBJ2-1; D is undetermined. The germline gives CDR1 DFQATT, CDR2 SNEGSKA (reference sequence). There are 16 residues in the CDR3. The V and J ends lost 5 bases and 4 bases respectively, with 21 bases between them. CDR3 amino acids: CSAFVSGRRSYNEQFF. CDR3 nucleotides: TGCAGTGCTTTCGTGTCGGGCAGACGGTCTTACAATGAGCAGTTCTTC.

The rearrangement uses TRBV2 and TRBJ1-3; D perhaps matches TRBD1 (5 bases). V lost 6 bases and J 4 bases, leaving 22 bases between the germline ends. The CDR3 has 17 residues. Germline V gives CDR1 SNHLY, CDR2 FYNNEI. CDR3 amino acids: CASSFVAGGSRGNTIYF. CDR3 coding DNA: TGTGCCAGCAGCTTCGTCGCGGGGGGGTCAAGAGGAAACACCATATATTTT.

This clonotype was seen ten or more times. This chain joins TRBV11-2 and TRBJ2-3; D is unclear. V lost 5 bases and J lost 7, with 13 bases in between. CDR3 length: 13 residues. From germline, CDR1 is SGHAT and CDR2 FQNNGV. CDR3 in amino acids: CASSIPPVYTQYF. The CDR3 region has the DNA TGTGCCAGCAGCATCCCCCCCGTATATACGCAGTATTTT.

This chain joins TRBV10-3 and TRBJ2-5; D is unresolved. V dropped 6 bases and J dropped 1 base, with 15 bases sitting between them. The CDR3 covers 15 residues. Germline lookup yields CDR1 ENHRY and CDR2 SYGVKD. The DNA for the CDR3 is TGTGCCATCAGGCTAGACGAAGGCCCCCAAGAGACCCAGTACTTC. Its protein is CAIRLDEGPQETQYF.

This CDR3 reads CASSGDRSNSPLHF. In DNA, the CDR3 is TGCGCCAGCAGCGGGGACCGCTCTAATTCACCCCTCCACTTT. The chain carries TRBV5-1 and TRBJ1-6, with D possibly being TRBD1 (5 bases). Germline V gene data show CDR1 as SGHRS and CDR2 as YFSETQ. The CDR3 length is 14 residues. V was pared by 4 bases and J by 6 bases, with 11 bases between.

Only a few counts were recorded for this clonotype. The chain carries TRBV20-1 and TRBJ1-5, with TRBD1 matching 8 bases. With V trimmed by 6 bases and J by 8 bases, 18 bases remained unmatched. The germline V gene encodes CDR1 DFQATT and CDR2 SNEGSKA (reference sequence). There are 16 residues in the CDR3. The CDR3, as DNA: TGCAGTGCCGTAACCGGACAGGGCTTTCGGTCGGAGCCCCAGCATTTT. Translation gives CSAVTGQGFRSEPQHF.

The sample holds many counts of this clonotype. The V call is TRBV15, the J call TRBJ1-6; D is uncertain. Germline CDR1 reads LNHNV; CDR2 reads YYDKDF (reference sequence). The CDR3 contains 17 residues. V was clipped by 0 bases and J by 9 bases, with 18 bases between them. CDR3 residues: CATSRDISQVGVSPLHF. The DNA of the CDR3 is TGTGCCACCAGCAGAGATATTTCTCAGGTCGGGGTTTCACCCCTCCACTTT.

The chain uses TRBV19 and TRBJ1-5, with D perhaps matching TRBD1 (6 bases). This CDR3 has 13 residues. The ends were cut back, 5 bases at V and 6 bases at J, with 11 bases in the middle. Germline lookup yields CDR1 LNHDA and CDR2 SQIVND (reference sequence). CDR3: CASSPTGFQPQHF. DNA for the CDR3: TGTGCCAGTAGTCCAACAGGGTTTCAGCCCCAGCATTTT.

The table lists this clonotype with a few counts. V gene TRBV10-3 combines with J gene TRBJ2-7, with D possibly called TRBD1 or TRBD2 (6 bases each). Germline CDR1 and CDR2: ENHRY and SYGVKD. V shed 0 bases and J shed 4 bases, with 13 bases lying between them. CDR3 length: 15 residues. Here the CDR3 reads CAISESRGTLYEQYF. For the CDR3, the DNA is TGTGCCATCAGTGAGTCTAGGGGGACTCTATACGAGCAGTACTTC.

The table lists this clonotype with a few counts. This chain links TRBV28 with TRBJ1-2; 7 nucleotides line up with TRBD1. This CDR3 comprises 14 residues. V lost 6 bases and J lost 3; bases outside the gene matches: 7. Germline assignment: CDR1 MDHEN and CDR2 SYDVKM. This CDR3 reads CASSGDRSYYGYTF. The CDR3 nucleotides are TGTGCCAGCAGCGGGGACAGATCATACTATGGCTACACCTTC.

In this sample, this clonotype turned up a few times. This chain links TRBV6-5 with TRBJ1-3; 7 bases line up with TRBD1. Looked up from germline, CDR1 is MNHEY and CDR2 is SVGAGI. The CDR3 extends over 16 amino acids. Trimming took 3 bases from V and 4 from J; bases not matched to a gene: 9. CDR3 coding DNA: TGTGCCAGCAGTTATCGACCTAGGGGGCTAGGAAACACCATATATTTT. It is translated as CASSYRPRGLGNTIYF.

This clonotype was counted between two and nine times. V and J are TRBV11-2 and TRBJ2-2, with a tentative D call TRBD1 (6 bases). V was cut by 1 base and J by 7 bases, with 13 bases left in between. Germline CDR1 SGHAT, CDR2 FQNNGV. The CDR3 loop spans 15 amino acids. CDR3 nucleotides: TGTGCCAGCAGCTTAGTAGGACAGCTAAGCGGGGAGCTGTTTTTT. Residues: CASSLVGQLSGELFF.

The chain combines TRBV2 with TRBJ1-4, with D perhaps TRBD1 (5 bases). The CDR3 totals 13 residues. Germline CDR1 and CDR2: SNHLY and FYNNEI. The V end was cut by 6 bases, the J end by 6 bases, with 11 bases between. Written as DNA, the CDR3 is TGTGCCAGCAGGTCGGGGGTCTATGAAAAACTGTTTTTT. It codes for CASRSGVYEKLFF.

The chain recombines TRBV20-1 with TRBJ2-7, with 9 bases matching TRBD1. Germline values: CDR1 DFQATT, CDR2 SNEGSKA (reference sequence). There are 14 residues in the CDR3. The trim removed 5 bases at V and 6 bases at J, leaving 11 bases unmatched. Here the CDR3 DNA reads TGCAGTGCTTCAGGACAGGGGATTCCCCGCGAGCAGTACTTC. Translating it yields CSASGQGIPREQYF.